The 23 T cell receptor beta chains given below trace back to one sample, sequenced in a study of T cell changes during pregnancy in multiple sclerosis. Measured with immunoSEQ multiplex PCR; TCRdb has only the in-frame clones, and not every one. The table shows roughly 100,000 clones, with more than 85% occurring only once. This sample comprised peripheral blood, obtained in the second trimester of pregnancy. The receptors stem from a female donor with multiple sclerosis, enrolled in a pregnancy study.

The V gene is TRBV18, the J gene TRBJ2-7; D perhaps matches TRBD2 (6 bases). Germline V gene data show CDR1 as KGHSH and CDR2 as LQKENI. There are 17 residues in the CDR3. Between the trimmed V and J ends, which lost 3 bases and 2 bases, there was a span of 20 bases. The CDR3 DNA is TGTGCCAGCTCACCGGGGAAGGAGCGGGCCTTTACCTACGAGCAGTACTTC. Translation: CASSPGKERAFTYEQYF.

Here the CDR3 DNA reads TGTGCCAGCAGCCGGCGGGAGGGGGCCTACAATGAGCAGTTCTTC. Translating it yields CASSRREGAYNEQFF. This chain joins TRBV5-6 and TRBJ2-1, with TRBD2 matching 9 bases. Germline loops: CDR1 SGHDT, CDR2 YYEEEE. The CDR3 extends over 15 amino acids. With 4 bases clipped from V and 2 bases from J, the junction kept 4 bases outside the gene matches.

This clone was found a few times. The rearrangement joins TRBV27 to TRBJ1-1, with TRBD1 matching 11 bases. The length of the CDR3 is 15 residues. The V gene end was trimmed by 4 bases and the J gene end by 11 bases; junction bases not matched to a gene: 12. The germline CDR1 and CDR2 sequences are MNHEY and SMNVEV (reference sequence). CDR3 amino acids: CASSSRGQGASSAFF. The CDR3 DNA is TGTGCCAGCAGTTCCCGAGGACAGGGGGCTTCCAGTGCTTTCTTT.

This chain links TRBV12-5 with TRBJ2-2; D unclear. V was clipped by 6 bases and J by 4 bases, with 6 bases between them. The CDR3 is 12 residues long. CDR1 is LGHNT, CDR2 FRNRAP, per germline. The CDR3 loop is CASGTPTGELFF. The CDR3 DNA sequence: TGTGCTAGTGGGACACCCACCGGGGAGCTGTTTTTT. Together with reference TRBV12-5 and TRBJ2-2, the CDR3 gives the full variable domain: DARVTQTPRHKVTEMGQEVTMRCQPILGHNTVFWYRQTMMQGLELLAYFRNRAPLDDSGMPKDRFSAEMPDATLATLKIQPSEPRDSAVYFCASGTPTGELFFGEGSRLTVL.

The sample holds many counts of this clone. This sequence joins TRBV12-2 and TRBJ1-4. TRBV12-2 is a recognized pseudogene. This CDR3 has 21 amino acids. The CDR3 sequence is CASRLGLSRVSLVERSEKLFF. The CDR3 DNA sequence: TGTGCAAGTCGCTTAGGACTAAGCCGGGTCTCTTTGGTCGAGAGGAGTGAAAAACTGTTTTTT.

This chain links TRBV19 with TRBJ2-1, with TRBD2 matching 12 bases. V was clipped by 3 bases and J by 4 bases; unmatched bases: 4. Per the germline V gene, CDR1 is LNHDA and CDR2 is SQIVND (reference sequence). The CDR3 is 16 amino acids. CDR3 in amino acids: CASSMSGTSGYNEQFF. DNA of the CDR3: TGTGCCAGTAGTATGTCGGGGACTAGCGGGTACAATGAGCAGTTCTTC.

The chain is built from TRBV6-5 and TRBJ2-1; 7 nucleotides align to TRBD2. The germline V gene has CDR1 MNHEY and CDR2 SVGAGI. The CDR3 spans 15 residues. With 6 bases clipped from V and 0 bases from J, the junction kept 5 bases outside the gene matches. In DNA form, the CDR3 reads TGTGCCAGCAGACCACTAGCGAACTCCTACAATGAGCAGTTCTTC. Amino acid sequence: CASRPLANSYNEQFF.

The V and J genes are TRBV7-9 and TRBJ2-7; the D gene is possibly TRBD1 (5 bases). CDR3 length: 14 amino acids. The germline CDR1 and CDR2 sequences are SEHNR and FQNEAQ (reference sequence). Trimming took 3 bases from V and 1 from J, leaving 10 bases between them. DNA for the CDR3: TGTGCCAGCAGCTTGGGGCAGCCTTCCTACGAGCAGTACTTC. Protein: CASSLGQPSYEQYF. Drawing the rest from reference TRBV7-9 and TRBJ2-7, the complete variable domain is DTGVSQNPRHKITKRGQNVTFRCDPISEHNRLYWYRQTLGQGPEFLTYFQNEAQLEKSRLLSDRFSAERPKGSFSTLEIQRTEQGDSAMYLCASSLGQPSYEQYFGPGTRLTVT.

The chain is built from TRBV5-1 and TRBJ1-1, with 7 bases that match TRBD1. The CDR3 has 14 residues. CDR1 is SGHRS, CDR2 YFSETQ, per germline. V gave up 2 bases and J gave up 4 bases; unmatched junction bases: 5. CDR3 in amino acids: CASSFTGAGTEAFF. CDR3 nucleotide sequence: TGCGCCAGCAGCTTTACAGGGGCGGGCACTGAAGCTTTCTTT.

This clone has more than one count but fewer than ten. The rearrangement uses TRBV19 and TRBJ1-1; D remains ambiguous. CDR1 is LNHDA, CDR2 SQIVND, per germline (reference sequence). The germline V and J ends were trimmed by 5 bases and 0 bases, with 7 bases remaining between them. The CDR3 is 13 amino acids. CDR3 sequence reads: CASSAVLNTEAFF. DNA of the CDR3: TGTGCCAGTAGTGCAGTACTGAACACTGAAGCTTTCTTT.

The V and J genes are TRBV4-2 and TRBJ2-7; 8 positions agree with TRBD2. The V segment lost 0 bases and the J segment 5 bases; nucleotides outside the gene matches: 6. The CDR3 length is 15 residues. Per germline, CDR1 LGHNA and CDR2 YNFKEQ. This chain's CDR3 is CASSQEAAGVHEQYF. In nucleotides, the CDR3 is TGTGCCAGCAGCCAAGAGGCAGCGGGAGTTCACGAGCAGTACTTC.

This clone has only one observation. This rearrangement joins TRBV29-1 to TRBJ2-5; the match to TRBD1 covers 8 bases. Germline V gives CDR1 SQVTM, CDR2 ANQGSEA. V shed 7 bases and J 1 base; nucleotides not matched to a gene: 8. The CDR3 runs to 14 residues. DNA for the CDR3: TGCAGCGCCCGGACAGGGCTTACCCAAGAGACCCAGTACTTC. This codes for CSARTGLTQETQYF.

J is TRBJ2-7 and V is TRBV5-1; 7 nucleotides agree with TRBD2. The CDR3 totals 14 residues. V shed 1 base and J 4 bases; nucleotides not matched to a gene: 5. Germline-derived CDR1 and CDR2 are SGHRS and YFSETQ. The CDR3 reads CASSLLASGYEQYF. As DNA, the CDR3 is TGCGCCAGCAGCTTGTTGGCTAGCGGATACGAGCAGTACTTC.

V usage is TRBV19 and J usage is TRBJ2-6, with a weak D call TRBD2 (6 bases). Germline CDR1 and CDR2: LNHDA and SQIVND (reference sequence). V was trimmed by 5 bases and J by 2 bases, leaving 7 bases between them. The CDR3 is 14 residues long. The CDR3 bases are TGTGCCAGTAGTGGGACTGCTGGGGCCAACGTCCTGACTTTC. It specifies CASSGTAGANVLTF.

V usage is TRBV5-5 and J usage is TRBJ1-3; D unclear. This CDR3 region has 15 residues. Germline CDR1 reads SGHKS; CDR2 reads YYEKEE (reference sequence). The ends were cut back, 2 bases at V and 0 bases at J, with 9 bases in the middle. As DNA, the CDR3 is TGTGCCAGCAGCTTCTTCGCAGACTCTGGAAACACCATATATTTT. It translates to CASSFFADSGNTIYF.

The chain employs TRBV6-1 and TRBJ2-2; D might be TRBD2 (5 bases). Germline CDR1 reads MNHNS; CDR2 reads SASEGT. This CDR3 has 14 residues. The V gene lost 7 bases and the J gene lost 0 bases, with 9 bases spanning the gap. The CDR3 is CASKRRTNTGELFF. As DNA, the CDR3 is TGTGCCAGCAAGCGGAGGACGAACACCGGGGAGCTGTTTTTT.

The rearrangement uses TRBV19 and TRBJ1-2, with 9 bases identical to TRBD1. From germline, CDR1 is LNHDA and CDR2 SQIVND (reference sequence). With V trimmed by 8 bases and J by 3 bases, 4 bases remained unmatched. The CDR3 runs 13 residues. The CDR3 spells CASYDRGDYGYTF. In nucleotides, the CDR3 is TGTGCCAGTTACGACAGGGGGGACTATGGCTACACCTTC.

The chain joins TRBV6-5 to TRBJ2-7, with 10 bases aligning to TRBD1. The trim removed 6 bases at V and 5 bases at J, leaving 7 bases unmatched. The CDR3 runs to 14 residues. CDR1 is MNHEY and CDR2 is SVGAGI in the germline V gene. Here the CDR3 DNA reads TGTGCCAGCAGAGTGACAGGGGGCAGGGACGAGCAGTACTTC. It codes for CASRVTGGRDEQYF.

The rearrangement joins TRBV25-1 to TRBJ2-7, with D perhaps matching TRBD1 (6 bases). Germline-derived CDR1 and CDR2 are MGHDK and SYGVNS. The CDR3 sequence is 14 residues long. Trimming left V 6 bases short and J 1 base short, with 13 bases between. CDR3 DNA: TGTGCCAGCAGGTCTCGAACAGGGTCCTACGAGCAGTACTTC. Protein product: CASRSRTGSYEQYF.

The V and J genes are TRBV28 and TRBJ2-1, with 7 bases fitting TRBD2. CDR3 length: 13 residues. The trim removed 8 bases at V and 9 bases at J, leaving 10 bases unmatched. Germline CDR1 MDHEN, CDR2 SYDVKM. The CDR3 region is CASFGAGYIEQFF. The CDR3 DNA follows: TGTGCCAGCTTTGGAGCGGGATATATTGAGCAGTTCTTC.

The CDR3 spells CASSLDRGLLHEQYF. The CDR3 DNA follows: TGTGCCAGCAGCTTAGACAGGGGGCTGCTCCACGAGCAGTACTTC. The chain couples TRBV7-2 to TRBJ2-7; 9 positions agree with TRBD1. This CDR3 is built from 15 residues. The V gene's germline CDR1 is SGHTA and CDR2 FQGNSA. V shed 1 base, J shed 5 bases, and the junction held 6 bases outside the gene matches.

This chain uses TRBV10-3 with TRBJ2-2; 12 bases fit TRBD2. Germline V CDR1 and CDR2: ENHRY, SYGVKD. The V gene end was trimmed by 4 bases and the J gene end by 5 bases; junction bases not matched to a gene: 2. The length of the CDR3 is 15 residues. The DNA of the CDR3 is TGTGCCATCAGTGGACTAGCGGGAGAGACCGGGGAGCTGTTTTTT. This translates into CAISGLAGETGELFF.

This clone has a single count. The V call is TRBV19, the J call TRBJ2-3, with D possibly being TRBD2 (6 bases). CDR3 length: 15 amino acids. Germline-derived CDR1 and CDR2 are LNHDA and SQIVND (reference sequence). V lost 5 bases and J lost 1, with 13 bases in between. CDR3 coding DNA: TGTGCCAGTAGTCCCCGTGGCGGGGGCACAGATACGCAGTATTTT. Translation: CASSPRGGGTDTQYF. Complete variable domain (other parts from reference TRBV19 and TRBJ2-3): DGGITQSPKYLFRKEGQNVTLSCEQNLNHDAMYWYRQDPGQGLRLIYYSQIVNDFQKGDIAEGYSVSREKKESFPLTVTSAQKNPTAFYLCASSPRGGGTDTQYFGPGTRLTVL.